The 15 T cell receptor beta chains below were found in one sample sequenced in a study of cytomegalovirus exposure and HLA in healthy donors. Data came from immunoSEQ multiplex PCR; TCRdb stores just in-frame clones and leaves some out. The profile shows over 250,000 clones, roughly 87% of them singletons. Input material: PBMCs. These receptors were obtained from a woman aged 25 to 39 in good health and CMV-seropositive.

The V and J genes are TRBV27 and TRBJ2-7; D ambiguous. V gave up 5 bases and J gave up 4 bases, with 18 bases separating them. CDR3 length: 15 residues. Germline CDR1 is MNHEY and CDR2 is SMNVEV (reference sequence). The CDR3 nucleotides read TGTGCCAGCAGTCCATGGACCGCTTTTGGGTACGAGCAGTACTTC. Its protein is CASSPWTAFGYEQYF.

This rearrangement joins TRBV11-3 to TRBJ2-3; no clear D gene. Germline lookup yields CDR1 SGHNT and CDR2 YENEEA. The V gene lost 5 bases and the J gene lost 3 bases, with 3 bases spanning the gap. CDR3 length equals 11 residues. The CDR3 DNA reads TGTGCCAGCAGCGATACAGATACGCAGTATTTT. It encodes CASSDTDTQYF.

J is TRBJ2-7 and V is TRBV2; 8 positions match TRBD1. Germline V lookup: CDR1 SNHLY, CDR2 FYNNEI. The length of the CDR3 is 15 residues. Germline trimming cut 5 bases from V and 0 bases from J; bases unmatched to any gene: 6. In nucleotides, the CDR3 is TGTGCCAGCAGTCTCGGACAGGGAAACTCCTACGAGCAGTACTTC. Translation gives CASSLGQGNSYEQYF.

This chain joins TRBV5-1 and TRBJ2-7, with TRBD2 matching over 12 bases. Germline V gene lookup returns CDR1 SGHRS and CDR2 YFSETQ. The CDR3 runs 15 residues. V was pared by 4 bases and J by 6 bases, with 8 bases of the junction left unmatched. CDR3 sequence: CASSRRTSGESEQYF. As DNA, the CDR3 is TGCGCCAGCAGCCGTAGGACTAGCGGGGAGAGCGAGCAGTACTTC.

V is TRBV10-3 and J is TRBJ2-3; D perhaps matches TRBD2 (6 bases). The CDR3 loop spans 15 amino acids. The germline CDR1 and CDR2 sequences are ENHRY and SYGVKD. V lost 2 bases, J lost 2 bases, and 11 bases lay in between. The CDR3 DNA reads TGTGCCATCAGTGAGGAGGTAGCGGCCACAGATACGCAGTATTTT. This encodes CAISEEVAATDTQYF.

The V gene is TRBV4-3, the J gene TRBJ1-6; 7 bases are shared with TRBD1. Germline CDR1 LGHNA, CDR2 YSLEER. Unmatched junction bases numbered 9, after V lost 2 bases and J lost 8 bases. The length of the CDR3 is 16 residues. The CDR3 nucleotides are TGCGCCAGCAGCCAACTGGAGGGGGCTACCTATTCACCCCTCCACTTT. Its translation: CASSQLEGATYSPLHF.

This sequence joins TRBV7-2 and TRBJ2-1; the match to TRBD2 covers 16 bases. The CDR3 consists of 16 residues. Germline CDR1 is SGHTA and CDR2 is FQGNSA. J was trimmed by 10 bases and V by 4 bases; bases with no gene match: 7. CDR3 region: CASSYTGTSGGGEQFF. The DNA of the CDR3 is TGTGCCAGCAGCTACACCGGGACTAGCGGGGGGGGCGAGCAGTTCTTC.

The CDR3 loop is CASSFGSGQRAIGETQYF. CDR3 DNA sequence: TGTGCCAGCAGCTTCGGAAGTGGACAAAGGGCGATCGGAGAGACCCAGTACTTC. The chain uses TRBV7-9 and TRBJ2-5; weak D call: TRBD1 (5 bases). The CDR3 totals 18 residues. V was cut by 3 bases and J by 4 bases, with 24 bases left in between. The V gene's germline CDR1 is SEHNR and CDR2 FQNEAQ (reference sequence). The variable domain in full, completed from reference TRBV7-9 and TRBJ2-5, reads DTGVSQNPRHKITKRGQNVTFRCDPISEHNRLYWYRQTLGQGPEFLTYFQNEAQLEKSRLLSDRFSAERPKGSFSTLEIQRTEQGDSAMYLCASSFGSGQRAIGETQYFGPGTRLLVL.

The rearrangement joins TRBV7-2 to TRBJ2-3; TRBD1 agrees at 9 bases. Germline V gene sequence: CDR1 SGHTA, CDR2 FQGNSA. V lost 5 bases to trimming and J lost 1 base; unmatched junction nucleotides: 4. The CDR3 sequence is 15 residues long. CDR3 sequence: CASSGRDRGTDTQYF. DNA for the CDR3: TGTGCCAGCAGCGGCCGGGACAGGGGCACAGATACGCAGTATTTT.

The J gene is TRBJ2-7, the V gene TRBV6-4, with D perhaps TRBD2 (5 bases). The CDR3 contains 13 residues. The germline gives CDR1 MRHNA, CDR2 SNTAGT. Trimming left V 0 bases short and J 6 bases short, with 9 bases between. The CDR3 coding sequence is TGTGCCAGCAGTGACTCCACTAGATCCGAGCAGTACTTC. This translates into CASSDSTRSEQYF.

The DNA of the CDR3 is TGCGCCAGCAGTTCCGACAGGGGGCGGTTGAACACTGAAGCTTTCTTT. It specifies CASSSDRGRLNTEAFF. The rearrangement uses TRBV5-1 and TRBJ1-1; 10 nucleotides align to TRBD1. The germline V gene encodes CDR1 SGHRS and CDR2 YFSETQ. Unmatched junction bases numbered 7, after V lost 5 bases and J lost 0 bases. The CDR3 loop spans 16 amino acids.

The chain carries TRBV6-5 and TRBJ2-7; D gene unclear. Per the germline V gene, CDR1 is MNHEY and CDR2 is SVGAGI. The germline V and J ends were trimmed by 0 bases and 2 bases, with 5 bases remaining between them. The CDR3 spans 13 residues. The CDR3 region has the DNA TGTGCCAGCAGTTACTCTCTAGCCTACGAGCAGTACTTC. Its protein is CASSYSLAYEQYF.

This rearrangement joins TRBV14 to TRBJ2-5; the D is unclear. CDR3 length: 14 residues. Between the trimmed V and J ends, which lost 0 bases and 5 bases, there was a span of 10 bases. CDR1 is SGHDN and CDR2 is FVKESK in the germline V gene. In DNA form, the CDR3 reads TGTGCCAGCAGCCAAGATCGTTGGTTGGAGACCCAGTACTTC. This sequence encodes CASSQDRWLETQYF.

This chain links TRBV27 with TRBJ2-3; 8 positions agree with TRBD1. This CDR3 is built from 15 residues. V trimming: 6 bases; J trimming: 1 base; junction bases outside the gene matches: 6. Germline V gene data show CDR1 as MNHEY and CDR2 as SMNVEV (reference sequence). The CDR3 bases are TGTGCCAGCAGCTCTTGGGGACAGGGCACAGATACGCAGTATTTT. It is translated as CASSSWGQGTDTQYF.

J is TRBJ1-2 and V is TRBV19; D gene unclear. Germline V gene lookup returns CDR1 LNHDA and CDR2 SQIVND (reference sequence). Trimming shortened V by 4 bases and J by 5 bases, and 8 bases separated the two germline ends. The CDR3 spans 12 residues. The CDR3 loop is CASSKGPYGYTF. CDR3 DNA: TGTGCCAGTAGTAAAGGGCCATATGGCTACACCTTC.